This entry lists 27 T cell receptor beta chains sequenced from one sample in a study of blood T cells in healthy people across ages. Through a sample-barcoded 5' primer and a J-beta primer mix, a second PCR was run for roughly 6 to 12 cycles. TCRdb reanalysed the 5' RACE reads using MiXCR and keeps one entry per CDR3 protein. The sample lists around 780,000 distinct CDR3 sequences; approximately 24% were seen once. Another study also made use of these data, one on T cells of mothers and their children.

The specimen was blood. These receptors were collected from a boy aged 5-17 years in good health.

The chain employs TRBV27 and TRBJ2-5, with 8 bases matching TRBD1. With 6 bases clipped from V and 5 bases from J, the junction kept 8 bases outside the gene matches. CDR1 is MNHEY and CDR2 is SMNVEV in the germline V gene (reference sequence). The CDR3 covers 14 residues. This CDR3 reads CASSHPGGRETQYF. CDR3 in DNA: TGTGCCAGCAGCCACCCAGGGGGCCGGGAGACCCAGTACTTC.

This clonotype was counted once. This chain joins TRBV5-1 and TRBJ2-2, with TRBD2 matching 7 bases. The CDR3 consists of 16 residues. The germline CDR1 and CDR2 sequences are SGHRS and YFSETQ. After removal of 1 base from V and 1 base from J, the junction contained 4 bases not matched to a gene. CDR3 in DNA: TGCGCCAGCAGCTTGAAGGTAGCGGGGAACACCGGGGAGCTGTTTTTT. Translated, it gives CASSLKVAGNTGELFF.

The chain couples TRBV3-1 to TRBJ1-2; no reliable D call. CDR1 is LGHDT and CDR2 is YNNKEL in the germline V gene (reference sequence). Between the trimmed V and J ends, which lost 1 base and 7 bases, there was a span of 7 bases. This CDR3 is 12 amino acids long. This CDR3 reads CASSQGSSGYTF. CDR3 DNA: TGTGCCAGCAGCCAAGGGTCGAGTGGCTACACCTTC.

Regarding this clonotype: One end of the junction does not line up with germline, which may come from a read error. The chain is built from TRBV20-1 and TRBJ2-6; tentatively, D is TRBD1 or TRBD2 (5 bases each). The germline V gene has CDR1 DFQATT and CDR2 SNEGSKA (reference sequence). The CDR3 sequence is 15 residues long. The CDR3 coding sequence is TGCAGTGCTAGTGAGGGCAGGACCGGGGCCAACGTCCCGACTTTC. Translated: CSASEGRTGANVPTF.

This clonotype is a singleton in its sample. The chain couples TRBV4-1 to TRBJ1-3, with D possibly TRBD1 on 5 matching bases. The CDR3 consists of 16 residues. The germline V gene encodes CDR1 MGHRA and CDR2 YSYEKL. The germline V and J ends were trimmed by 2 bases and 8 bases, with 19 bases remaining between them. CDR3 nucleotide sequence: TGCGCCAGCAGCCAACCGTCCACGACCCGGGGGGACACCATATATTTT. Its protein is CASSQPSTTRGDTIYF.

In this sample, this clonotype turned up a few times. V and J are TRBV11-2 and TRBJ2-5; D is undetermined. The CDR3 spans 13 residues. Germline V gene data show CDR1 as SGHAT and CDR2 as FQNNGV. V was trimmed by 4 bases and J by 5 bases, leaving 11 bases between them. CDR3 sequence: CASSSQLEETQYF. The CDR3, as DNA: TGTGCCAGCAGCTCCCAGCTTGAGGAGACCCAGTACTTC.

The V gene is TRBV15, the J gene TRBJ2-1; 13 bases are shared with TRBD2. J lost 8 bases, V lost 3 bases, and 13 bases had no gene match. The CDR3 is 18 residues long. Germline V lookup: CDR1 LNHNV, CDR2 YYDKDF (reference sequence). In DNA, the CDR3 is TGTGCCACCAGCAGCGATTCCGGGACTAGCGGGGCTCCGGATGAGCAGTTCTTC. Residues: CATSSDSGTSGAPDEQFF.

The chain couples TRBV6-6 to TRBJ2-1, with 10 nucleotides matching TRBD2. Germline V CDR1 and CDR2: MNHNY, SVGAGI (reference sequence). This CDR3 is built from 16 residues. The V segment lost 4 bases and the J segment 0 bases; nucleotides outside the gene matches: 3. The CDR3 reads CASSSPSGSSYNEQFF. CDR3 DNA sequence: TGTGCCAGCAGTTCGCCTAGCGGGAGCTCCTACAATGAGCAGTTCTTC.

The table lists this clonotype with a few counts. CDR3 loop: CASSESLGGTQYF. The CDR3 DNA reads TGTGCCAGCAGTGAAAGTTTAGGCGGGACCCAGTACTTC. The V call is TRBV2, the J call TRBJ2-1, with D unclear. The DNA end favors TRBJ2-5, so the J call may be wrong. The CDR3 length is 13 residues. CDR1 is SNHLY, CDR2 FYNNEI, per germline.

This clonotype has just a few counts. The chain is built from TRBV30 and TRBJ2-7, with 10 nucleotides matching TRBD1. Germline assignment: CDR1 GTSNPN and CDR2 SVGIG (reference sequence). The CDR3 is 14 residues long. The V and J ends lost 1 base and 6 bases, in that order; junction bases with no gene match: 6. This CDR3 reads CAWSEGTGESEQYF. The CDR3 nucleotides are TGTGCCTGGAGTGAAGGGACAGGGGAAAGCGAGCAGTACTTC.

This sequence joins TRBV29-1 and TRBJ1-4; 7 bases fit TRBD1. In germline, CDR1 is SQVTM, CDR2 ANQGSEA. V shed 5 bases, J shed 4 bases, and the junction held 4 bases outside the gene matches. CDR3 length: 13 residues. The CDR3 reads CSVTGTVNEKLFF. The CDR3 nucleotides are TGCAGCGTTACCGGGACAGTTAATGAAAAACTGTTTTTT.

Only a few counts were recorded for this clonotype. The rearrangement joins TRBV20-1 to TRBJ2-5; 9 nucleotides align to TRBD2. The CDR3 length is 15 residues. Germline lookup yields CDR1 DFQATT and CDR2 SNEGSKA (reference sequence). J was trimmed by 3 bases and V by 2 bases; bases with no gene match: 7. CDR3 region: CSARPSGGTKETQYF. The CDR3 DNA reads TGCAGTGCTAGACCCAGCGGGGGGACTAAAGAGACCCAGTACTTC.

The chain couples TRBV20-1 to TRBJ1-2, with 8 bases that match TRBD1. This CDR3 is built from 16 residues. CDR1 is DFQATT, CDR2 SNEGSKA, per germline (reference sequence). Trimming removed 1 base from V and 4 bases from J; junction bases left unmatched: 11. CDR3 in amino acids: CSARAPSQGDIYGYTF. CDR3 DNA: TGCAGTGCTAGAGCCCCGTCACAGGGGGATATCTATGGCTACACCTTC.

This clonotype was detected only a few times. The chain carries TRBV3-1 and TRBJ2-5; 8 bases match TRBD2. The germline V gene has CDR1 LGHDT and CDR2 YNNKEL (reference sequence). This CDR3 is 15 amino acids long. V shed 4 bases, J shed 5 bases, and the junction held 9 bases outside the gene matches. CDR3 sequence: CASSPTSGARETQYF. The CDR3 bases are TGTGCCAGCAGCCCAACTAGCGGAGCCAGGGAGACCCAGTACTTC.

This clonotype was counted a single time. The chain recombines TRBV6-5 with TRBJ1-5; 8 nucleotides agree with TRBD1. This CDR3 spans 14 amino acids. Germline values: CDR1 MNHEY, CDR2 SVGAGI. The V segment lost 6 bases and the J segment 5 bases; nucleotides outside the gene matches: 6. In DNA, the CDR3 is TGTGCCAGCAGCACGGACAGGGTGGATCAGCCCCAGCATTTT. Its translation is CASSTDRVDQPQHF.

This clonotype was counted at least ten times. The CDR3 reads CASNPGSQETQYF. CDR3 bases: TGTGCCAGCAACCCGGGATCCCAAGAGACCCAGTACTTC. The chain uses TRBV5-5 and TRBJ2-5, with D tentatively TRBD2 (5 bases). The CDR3 consists of 13 residues. Germline V CDR1 and CDR2: SGHKS, YYEKEE (reference sequence). Trimming removed 6 bases at V and 1 base at J, with 10 bases between.

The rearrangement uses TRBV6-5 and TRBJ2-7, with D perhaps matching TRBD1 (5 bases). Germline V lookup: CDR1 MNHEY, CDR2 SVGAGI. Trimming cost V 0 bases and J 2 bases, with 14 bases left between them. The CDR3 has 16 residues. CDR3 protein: CASSYSAGRGTYEQYF. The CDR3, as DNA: TGTGCCAGCAGTTACTCGGCAGGAAGGGGAACCTACGAGCAGTACTTC.

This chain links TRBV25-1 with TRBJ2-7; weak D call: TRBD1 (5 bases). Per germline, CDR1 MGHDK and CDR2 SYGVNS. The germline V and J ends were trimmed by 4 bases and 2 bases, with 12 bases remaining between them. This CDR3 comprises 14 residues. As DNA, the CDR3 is TGTGCCAGCAGTGGACGACAGAAGACCTACGAGCAGTACTTC. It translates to CASSGRQKTYEQYF.

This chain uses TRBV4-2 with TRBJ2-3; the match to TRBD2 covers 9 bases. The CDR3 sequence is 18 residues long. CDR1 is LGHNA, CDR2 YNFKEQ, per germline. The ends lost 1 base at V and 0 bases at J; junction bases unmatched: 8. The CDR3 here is CASSQVGGLAGSTDTQYF. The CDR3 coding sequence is TGTGCCAGCAGCCAAGTGGGGGGGCTAGCGGGGAGCACAGATACGCAGTATTTT.

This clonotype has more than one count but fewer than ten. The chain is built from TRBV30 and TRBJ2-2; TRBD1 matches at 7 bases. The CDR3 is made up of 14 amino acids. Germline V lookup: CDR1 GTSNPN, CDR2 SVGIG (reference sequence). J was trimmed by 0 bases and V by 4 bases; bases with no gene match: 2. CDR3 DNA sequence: TGTGCCTGGACCGGGACAGCGAACACCGGGGAGCTGTTTTTT. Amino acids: CAWTGTANTGELFF.

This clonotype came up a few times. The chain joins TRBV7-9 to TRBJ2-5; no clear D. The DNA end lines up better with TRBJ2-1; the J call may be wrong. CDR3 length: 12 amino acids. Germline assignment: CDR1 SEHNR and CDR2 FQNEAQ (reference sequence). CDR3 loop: CASSSFDNEQFF. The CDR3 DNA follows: TGTGCCAGCAGCTCCTTCGACAATGAGCAGTTCTTC.

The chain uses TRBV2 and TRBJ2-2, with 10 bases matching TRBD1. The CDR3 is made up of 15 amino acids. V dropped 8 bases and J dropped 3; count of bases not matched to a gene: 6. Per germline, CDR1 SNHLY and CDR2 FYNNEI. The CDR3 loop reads CASFTGTGDTGELFF. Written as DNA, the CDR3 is TGTGCCAGCTTTACCGGGACAGGGGACACCGGGGAGCTGTTTTTT.

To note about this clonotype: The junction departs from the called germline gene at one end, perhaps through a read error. The CDR3 region is CASSDFLQGGQETRYF. The CDR3 coding sequence is TGTGCCAGCAGTGATTTTCTACAGGGAGGACAAGAGACCCGGTACTTC. The J gene is TRBJ2-5, the V gene TRBV6-1; the D call may be TRBD1 or TRBD2 (6 bases each). The CDR3 extends over 16 amino acids. CDR1 MNHNS and CDR2 SASEGT come from the germline V gene.

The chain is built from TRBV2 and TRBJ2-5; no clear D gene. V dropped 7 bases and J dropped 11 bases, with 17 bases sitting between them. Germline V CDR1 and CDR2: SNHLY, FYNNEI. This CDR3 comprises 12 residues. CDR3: CASKDGLIKQYF. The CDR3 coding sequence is TGTGCCAGCAAAGACGGCCTAATAAAGCAGTACTTC.

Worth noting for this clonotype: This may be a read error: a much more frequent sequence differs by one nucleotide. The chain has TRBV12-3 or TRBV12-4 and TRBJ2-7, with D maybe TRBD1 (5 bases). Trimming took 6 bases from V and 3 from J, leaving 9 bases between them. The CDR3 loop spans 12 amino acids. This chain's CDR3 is CASSSDNYEQYF. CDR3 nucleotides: TGTGCCAGCAGCTCGGACAACTACGAGCAGTACTTC.

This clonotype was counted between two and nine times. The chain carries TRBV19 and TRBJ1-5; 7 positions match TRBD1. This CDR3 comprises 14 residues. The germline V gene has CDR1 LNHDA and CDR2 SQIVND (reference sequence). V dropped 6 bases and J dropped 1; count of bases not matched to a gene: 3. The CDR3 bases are TGTGCCAGTAGAAGGACAGGCAGCAATCAGCCCCAGCATTTT. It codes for CASRRTGSNQPQHF.

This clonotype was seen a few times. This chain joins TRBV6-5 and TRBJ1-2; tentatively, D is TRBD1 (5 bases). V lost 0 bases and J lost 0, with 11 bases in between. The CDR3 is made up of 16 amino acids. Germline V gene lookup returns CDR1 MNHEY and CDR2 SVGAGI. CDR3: CASSYSTLGPNYGYTF. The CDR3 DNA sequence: TGTGCCAGCAGTTACTCGACGCTGGGACCTAACTATGGCTACACCTTC.